The rows below give T cell receptor beta chains drawn from one sample of a study of blood T cell repertoires in COVID-19. Here immunoSEQ multiplex PCR was the method, and the copy in TCRdb shows in-frame clones only, minus some. The sample shows 140,000 to 150,000 clones, about 85% of them seen only once. Sequencing input: peripheral blood. These receptors came from a woman aged 40 to 50 with active or convalescent COVID-19. Each CDR3 is given with its conserved first and last residue. A D gene is named only where the DNA matches it firmly. Clone size is stated in some rows and not others, as once, few, many or a class when expanded.

size,V,J,D,length,DNA,CDR3
-,TRBV18,TRBJ1-1,TRBD1,16,TGTGCCAGCTCACCGGGACAGGGGGGAATGGGCACTGAAGCTTTCTTT,CASSPGQGGMGTEAFF
-,TRBV19,TRBJ2-1,TRBD2,14,TGTGCCAGTATCCCCTCTATGCTAGCGGGGGGTTTGTTCTTC,CASIPSMLAGGLFF
-,TRBV2,TRBJ1-2,TRBD1,14,TGTGCCAGCAGTCCATGGACAGGGTACTATGGCTACACCTTC,CASSPWTGYYGYTF
-,TRBV18,TRBJ1-3,-,14,TGTGCCAGCTTCATGGGGGGGCCTGGAAACACCATATATTTT,CASFMGGPGNTIYF
-,TRBV24-1,TRBJ2-7,TRBD1,14,TGTGCCACCAGTGAGGCAGGGGGCTCCTACGAGCAGTACTTC,CATSEAGGSYEQYF
-,TRBV18,TRBJ1-5,-,16,TGTGCCAGCTCACCACTGGGGCAAACGGGGGGACAGCCCCAGCATTTT,CASSPLGQTGGQPQHF
-,TRBV6-5,TRBJ1-5,-,13,TGTGCCAGCAGTTACTCCAGGGCTCAGCCCCAGCATTTT,CASSYSRAQPQHF
-,TRBV9,TRBJ1-3,-,15,TGTGCCAGCAGCGAGGATGGACTTTCTGGAAACACCATATATTTT,CASSEDGLSGNTIYF
-,TRBV27,TRBJ2-7,-,16,TGTGCCAGCAGTTCGGGAACCCTGGGAATCCCGTACGAGCAGTACTTC,CASSSGTLGIPYEQYF
-,TRBV29-1,TRBJ2-7,-,12,TGCAGCGTGCCCGGAGGGACCTACGAGCAGTACTTC,CSVPGGTYEQYF
-,TRBV27,TRBJ2-1,-,16,TGTGCCAGCAGTCCAAGTCTAGCCCCCCTCCTTAATGAGCAGTTCTTC,CASSPSLAPLLNEQFF
-,TRBV28,TRBJ1-5,-,13,TGTGCCAGCCCCCGTAATTACAATCAGCCCCAGCATTTT,CASPRNYNQPQHF
-,TRBV9,TRBJ2-5,TRBD2,17,TGTGCCAGCAGCGTGAGCGGGGGCAGAAACAATCAAGAGACCCAGTACTTC,CASSVSGGRNNQETQYF
-,TRBV18,TRBJ2-1,TRBD2,16,TGTGCCAGCTCACCTGGGCGGGGGACTAGCGTTAATGAGCAGTTCTTC,CASSPGRGTSVNEQFF
-,TRBV10-3,TRBJ2-5,-,10,TGTGCCACGGGATCAGAGACCCAGTACTTC,CATGSETQYF
-,TRBV3-1/TRBV3-2,TRBJ2-7,-,13,TGTGCCAGCAGCCAAGATGGCAGTCGCGAGCAGTACTTC,CASSQDGSREQYF
-,TRBV10-3,TRBJ2-3,-,16,TGTGCCATCACCTTACGAAGACAGGCTCTCACAGATACGCAGTATTTT,CAITLRRQALTDTQYF
-,TRBV15,TRBJ1-2,TRBD1,17,TGTGCCACCAGCAGAGAAGGTCTGAGGGACAGAGGCTATGGCTACACCTTC,CATSREGLRDRGYGYTF
-,TRBV7-9,TRBJ1-1,TRBD1,17,TGTGCCAGCAGCTCTCCACAGGGGGGTCTTTTGAACACTGAAGCTTTCTTT,CASSSPQGGLLNTEAFF
-,TRBV5-1,TRBJ2-4,TRBD2,14,TGCGCCAGCGCTAGCGGGGGGGCCTGGGACATTCAGTACTTC,CASASGGAWDIQYF
-,TRBV6-5,TRBJ1-2,-,16,TGTGCCAGCAGATACAGCCTGTTGGGCGGGGACTATGGCTACACCTTC,CASRYSLLGGDYGYTF
-,TRBV28,TRBJ2-7,-,13,TGTGCCAGCAAAACGCAGGGATGGTACGAGCAGTACTTC,CASKTQGWYEQYF
-,TRBV4-1,TRBJ2-7,-,18,TGCGCCAGCAGCCAAGATACTGCGTGGGCGGGGCTATCCTACGAGCAGTACTTC,CASSQDTAWAGLSYEQYF
many,TRBV7-2,TRBJ1-2,-,12,TGTGCCAGCAGCTTAGAGGGGTTTGGCTACACCTTC,CASSLEGFGYTF
-,TRBV6-5,TRBJ1-2,-,14,TGTGCCACCGCCGGCTTCCAGGGTAACTATGGCTACACCTTC,CATAGFQGNYGYTF
-,TRBV28,TRBJ2-1,TRBD1,15,TGTGCCAGCAGTTTATTAGCGACAGGGAACAATGAGCAGTTCTTC,CASSLLATGNNEQFF
-,TRBV10-3,TRBJ1-2,TRBD1,15,TGTGCCATCAGCCTACAGGGGGCGGATCGGTTGGGCTACACCTTC,CAISLQGADRLGYTF
once,TRBV7-2,TRBJ1-4,-,14,TGTGCCAGCAGCTTGGCGGGAACTAATGAAAAACTGTTTTTT,CASSLAGTNEKLFF
-,TRBV2,TRBJ1-1,TRBD1,15,TGTGCCAGCAGTGATACAGGGGACATGAACACTGAAGCTTTCTTT,CASSDTGDMNTEAFF
-,TRBV25-1,TRBJ2-3,-,14,TGTGCCAGCTTGGACAGCCGGGGGGCAGATACGCAGTATTTT,CASLDSRGADTQYF
-,TRBV7-6,TRBJ1-1,-,12,TGTGCCAGCAGCACACTGAACACTGAAGCTTTCTTT,CASSTLNTEAFF
once,TRBV9,TRBJ1-2,-,16,TGTGCCAGCAGCGTATTTGCAGGATTGGAAGTGGATGGCTACACCTTC,CASSVFAGLEVDGYTF
-,TRBV7-9,TRBJ1-1,-,12,TGTGCCAGCAGCTTAGCCTCCCGGGAAGCTTTCTTT,CASSLASREAFF
-,TRBV5-6,TRBJ1-5,-,11,TGTGCCAGCAGCTCCGGTGGGCCCCAGCATTTT,CASSSGGPQHF
-,TRBV27,TRBJ1-5,-,16,TGTGCCAGCAGTTTAGGGGGGGTCGGGCGTGGTCAGCCCCAGCATTTT,CASSLGGVGRGQPQHF
-,TRBV5-5,TRBJ1-2,-,14,TGTGCCAGCAGACCGTTGACAGAAATCTATGGCTACACCTTC,CASRPLTEIYGYTF
-,TRBV7-9,TRBJ1-2,TRBD1,16,TGTGCCAGCAGCTCGCAACCGGGACAGGGGGCGGATGGCTACACCTTC,CASSSQPGQGADGYTF
-,TRBV7-9,TRBJ1-2,TRBD1,15,TGTGCCAGCAGCTCCGGGACAGGGAACTCCTATGGCTACACCTTC,CASSSGTGNSYGYTF